One TCR beta chain is described in this entry. The antigen remains unidentified. The data stem from a study of T cell responses to AZD1222 COVID-19 vaccine. Whole-study results and caveats: Donors were largely white British and mainly female; clonal diversity was possibly underestimated. Repertoires were obtained solely post-peak T cell response. Seropositivity was recorded at baseline in only a handful of AZD1222 recipients. Nearly half of spike-specific TCRs reportedly go after variant regions that carry no mutations.

The V gene end was trimmed by 4 bases and the J gene end by 3 bases; junction bases not matched to a gene: 9. Germline V gene sequence: CDR1 LNHDA, CDR2 SQIVND (reference sequence). The CDR3 spans 15 residues. Measured with immunoSEQ multiplex PCR; TCRdb has only the in-frame clones, and not every one. Of 130,000 to 150,000 clones listed, 75% to 95% were seen once; the top ten hold about 3%. Sequences were derived from peripheral blood, sampled on day 0 of MenACWY control vaccination. The chain links TRBV19 to TRBJ2-7; TRBD2 aligns across 7 bases. This clonotype originated in an adult in good health. The CDR3 is CASSTGSGVHYEQYF. Here the CDR3 DNA reads TGTGCCAGTAGTACAGGGAGCGGGGTACACTACGAGCAGTACTTC.